One and the same sample provided the 21 T cell receptor beta chains below, sequenced in a study of CD8+CD57+ T cells in acquired aplastic anemia. The template used for profiling TCR beta VDJ and CDR3 was genomic DNA. Via MiXCR, TCRdb re-called the reads, giving one row per CDR3 protein. The sample lists 200,000 or so distinct CDR3 sequences; around three fifths were seen once. Sequencing was done on patients that had shown CD8+CD57+ cell expansion by flow cytometry. Sequenced sample: sorted CD4+, CD8+, or CD8+CD57+ T cells (not recorded which) from PBMCs. All receptors derive from a human donor with aplastic anemia.

This sequence joins TRBV15 and TRBJ2-7; TRBD1 aligns across 7 bases. The V segment lost 3 bases and the J segment 3 bases; nucleotides outside the gene matches: 11. CDR1 is LNHNV and CDR2 is YYDKDF in the germline V gene (reference sequence). This CDR3 comprises 16 residues. This CDR3 is CATSSPRDSFFYEQYF. CDR3 DNA: TGTGCCACCAGCAGCCCCCGGGACAGCTTTTTCTACGAGCAGTACTTC.

This chain connects TRBV20-1 to TRBJ1-5; tentatively, D is TRBD1 (5 bases). Per germline, CDR1 DFQATT and CDR2 SNEGSKA (reference sequence). This CDR3 region has 15 residues. V lost 1 base and J 2 bases, leaving 12 bases between the germline ends. CDR3 in amino acids: CSARGERGRNQPQHF. The CDR3 bases are TGCAGTGCTAGAGGTGAAAGGGGCCGCAATCAGCCCCAGCATTTT.

This rearrangement joins TRBV7-9 to TRBJ1-2, with TRBD1 matching over 7 bases. The CDR3 loop spans 17 amino acids. Germline trimming cut 0 bases from V and 4 bases from J; bases unmatched to any gene: 11. CDR1 is SEHNR and CDR2 is FQNEAQ in the germline V gene (reference sequence). CDR3: CASSLAQSRQGFYGYTF. CDR3 in DNA: TGTGCCAGCAGCTTAGCGCAGTCGAGACAGGGATTCTATGGCTACACCTTC.

This clonotype was counted once. The CDR3 DNA is TGTGCCAGCAGCTTGTCGAAAGGGCAAAATCAGCCCCAGCATTTT. Amino acid sequence: CASSLSKGQNQPQHF. The rearrangement links TRBV5-5 to TRBJ1-5; D not certain. In germline, CDR1 is SGHKS, CDR2 YYEKEE (reference sequence). Trimming stripped 1 base from V and 4 bases from J, with 12 bases between. This CDR3 spans 15 amino acids.

In its sample, this clonotype was seen a few times. V usage is TRBV7-2 and J usage is TRBJ1-2; 9 bases agree with TRBD1. With 0 bases clipped from V and 8 bases from J, the junction kept 10 bases outside the gene matches. Germline loops: CDR1 SGHTA, CDR2 FQGNSA. The CDR3 consists of 16 residues. The CDR3 protein is CASSLAGTGMGYGYTF. The CDR3 nucleotides read TGTGCCAGCAGCTTAGCCGGGACAGGGATGGGATACGGCTACACCTTC.

This clonotype was seen only a few times. The V call is TRBV7-3, the J call TRBJ2-5; the match to TRBD1 covers 7 bases. Germline V lookup: CDR1 SGHTA, CDR2 FQGTGA. V lost 5 bases and J lost 3; bases outside the gene matches: 0. This CDR3 region has 12 residues. CDR3 DNA sequence: TGTGCCAGCAGCCAGGGGGAAGAGACCCAGTACTTC. Translation: CASSQGEETQYF.

The chain has TRBV19 and TRBJ1-1; no firm D call. Germline V gene lookup returns CDR1 LNHDA and CDR2 SQIVND (reference sequence). The V gene lost 3 bases and the J gene lost 1 base, with 12 bases spanning the gap. The CDR3 has 15 residues. The CDR3, as DNA: TGTGCCAGTAGTATCGGGCGGTCAGGGAACACTGAAGCTTTCTTT. This sequence encodes CASSIGRSGNTEAFF.

The chain uses TRBV12-3 or TRBV12-4 and TRBJ2-5; no definite D call. V lost 5 bases and J 2 bases, leaving 12 bases between the germline ends. This CDR3 is built from 14 residues. The CDR3 spells CASSPQDVQETQYF. Here the CDR3 DNA reads TGTGCCAGCAGTCCCCAGGACGTGCAAGAGACCCAGTACTTC.

This clonotype was recorded at least ten times. The V and J genes are TRBV4-1 and TRBJ1-5; 9 positions match TRBD1. The CDR3 spans 17 residues. J was trimmed by 0 bases and V by 0 bases; bases with no gene match: 3. Germline CDR1 MGHRA, CDR2 YSYEKL. In nucleotides, the CDR3 is TGCGCCAGCAGCCAAGAGTGGACAGGGGTTAGCAATCAGCCCCAGCATTTT. Residues: CASSQEWTGVSNQPQHF.

The chain recombines TRBV20-1 with TRBJ2-5; D is uncertain. Trimming left V 6 bases short and J 0 bases short, with 14 bases between. The CDR3 is 14 amino acids. Germline V CDR1 and CDR2: DFQATT, SNEGSKA (reference sequence). CDR3 protein: CSAPTSVYQETQYF. The CDR3 nucleotides are TGCAGTGCCCCGACCTCGGTTTACCAAGAGACCCAGTACTTC.

This clonotype was counted many times. V is TRBV5-6 and J is TRBJ1-1, with D perhaps matching TRBD1 (6 bases). CDR3 length: 12 amino acids. The V gene lost 1 base and the J gene lost 5 bases, with 6 bases spanning the gap. Germline V gene sequence: CDR1 SGHDT, CDR2 YYEEEE. Here the CDR3 DNA reads TGTGCCAGCAGCTTGAGGGGGACTGAAGCTTTCTTT. It translates to CASSLRGTEAFF.

A remark on this clonotype: One end of the junction does not line up with germline, which may come from a read error. V gene TRBV7-7 combines with J gene TRBJ1-3; D remains unclear. CDR1 and CDR2 (germline): SSHAT, FNYEAQ (reference sequence). This CDR3 is 15 amino acids long. The CDR3 here is CASSSSKSSGNTIYF. The CDR3 region has the DNA TGTGCTAGCAGCTCGAGCAAGAGCTCTGGAAACACCATATATTTT.

The V gene is TRBV15, the J gene TRBJ2-1; 11 bases fit TRBD2. In germline, CDR1 is LNHNV, CDR2 YYDKDF (reference sequence). This CDR3 comprises 16 residues. V was pared by 3 bases and J by 6 bases, with 7 bases of the junction left unmatched. In DNA, the CDR3 is TGTGCCACCAGCAGTTCCGGACTAGCGGGTAGCAATGAGCAGTTCTTC. Residues: CATSSSGLAGSNEQFF.

In its sample, this clonotype was seen a few times. This chain links TRBV7-3 with TRBJ2-7, with TRBD1 matching 7 bases. The CDR3 has 14 amino acids. V lost 6 bases to trimming and J lost 6 bases; unmatched junction nucleotides: 11. Germline V gene data show CDR1 as SGHTA and CDR2 as FQGTGA. The CDR3 sequence is CASRDTVGGSEQYF. The CDR3 DNA reads TGTGCCAGCAGGGATACGGTAGGGGGCAGCGAGCAGTACTTC.

The gene calls are TRBV20-1 and TRBJ2-7; D possibly matches TRBD1 or TRBD2 (6 bases each). The CDR3 is made up of 15 amino acids. Germline V gene lookup returns CDR1 DFQATT and CDR2 SNEGSKA (reference sequence). The germline V and J ends were trimmed by 6 bases and 3 bases, with 21 bases remaining between them. CDR3 loop: CSAIEGGQSGYEQYF. Written as DNA, the CDR3 is TGCAGTGCAATCGAGGGAGGACAGTCAGGCTACGAGCAGTACTTC.

The chain carries TRBV5-1 and TRBJ1-2, with D possibly matching TRBD1 (6 bases). V was shortened by 3 bases and J by 6 bases, with 12 bases between the two germline ends. Germline lookup yields CDR1 SGHRS and CDR2 YFSETQ. This CDR3 is 13 amino acids long. This chain's CDR3 is CASSSTGDNGYTF. In DNA form, the CDR3 reads TGCGCCAGCAGCTCGACAGGCGATAATGGCTACACCTTC.

V usage is TRBV10-3 and J usage is TRBJ1-4; the D gene is possibly TRBD1 (6 bases). Germline lookup yields CDR1 ENHRY and CDR2 SYGVKD. Trimming shortened V by 6 bases and J by 4 bases, and 9 bases separated the two germline ends. The CDR3 sequence is 13 residues long. CDR3 bases: TGTGCCATCAGGGACAGAATTAATGAAAAACTGTTTTTT. It specifies CAIRDRINEKLFF.

CDR3 sequence reads: CASSSTASGGYEQYF. The CDR3 DNA is TGTGCCAGTAGTTCGACCGCTAGCGGGGGATACGAGCAGTACTTC. V is TRBV19 and J is TRBJ2-7; TRBD2 matches 10 bases. The CDR3 is 15 residues long. Germline assignment: CDR1 LNHDA and CDR2 SQIVND (reference sequence). J was trimmed by 4 bases and V by 5 bases; bases with no gene match: 8.

This clonotype came up once. The rearrangement joins TRBV19 to TRBJ2-3, with D perhaps matching TRBD2 (5 bases). Germline loops: CDR1 LNHDA, CDR2 SQIVND (reference sequence). The V and J ends lost 2 bases and 2 bases respectively, with 8 bases between them. The CDR3 covers 14 residues. The CDR3 is CASSISGDTDTQYF. The CDR3, as DNA: TGTGCCAGTAGTATATCCGGGGACACAGATACGCAGTATTTT.

This clonotype was seen just once. J is TRBJ1-4 and V is TRBV9; TRBD1 matches at 9 bases. CDR3 length equals 17 residues. Unmatched junction bases numbered 7, after V lost 2 bases and J lost 2 bases. Per germline, CDR1 SGDLS and CDR2 YYNGEE. The CDR3, as DNA: TGTGCCAGCAGCGTCGACCCAACAGGGGGCACTAATGAAAAACTGTTTTTT. Its protein product is CASSVDPTGGTNEKLFF.

The V gene is TRBV12-3 or TRBV12-4, the J gene TRBJ2-5, with TRBD2 as a possible D gene (5 bases). The CDR3 consists of 15 residues. Trimming removed 5 bases at V and 5 bases at J, with 18 bases between. The CDR3 loop is CASSPRDSSVETQYF. Written as DNA, the CDR3 is TGTGCCAGCAGTCCCCGGGATTCCAGTGTGGAGACCCAGTACTTC.